The entry below describes one TCR beta chain. Its target is not known. This entry comes from a study of long-term antiretroviral therapy in people with HIV. Whole-study findings and limits: From the mid-2000s to the late 2010s, blood was obtained, possibly while participants received older ART regimens. Information on adherence to ART, viral resistance or therapy changes was unavailable.

No fewer than two post-ART and no fewer than one pre-ART PBMC samples existed for each donor. Sequencing relied on immunoSEQ assay v3.0, run at survey level. The repertoire was sequenced with immunoSEQ multiplex PCR; TCRdb's copy has only in-frame clones and lacks some. The sample has about 19,000 clones, about 89% seen once; the top ten hold over 9.5%. Per germline, CDR1 KGHSH and CDR2 LQKENI. The CDR3 has 21 amino acids. V was trimmed by 4 bases and J by 2 bases, leaving 29 bases between them. The sequence was collected from a man aged 35-49 years with HIV. The sequencing here drew on unsorted PBMCs, taken 0.5 years after starting antiretroviral therapy. The chain joins TRBV18 to TRBJ2-2; possibly TRBD1 or TRBD2 for D (5 bases each). This CDR3 reads CASSLTGTPEAAFINTGELFF. The CDR3 bases are TGTGCCAGCTCACTGACCGGGACGCCAGAAGCAGCCTTTATCAACACCGGGGAGCTGTTTTTT.